Listed below are T cell receptor beta chains from one sample, sequenced in a study of beta chain features in type 1 diabetes. Some clones are missing from TCRdb's copy, which holds only in-frame ones; the method was immunoSEQ multiplex PCR. This sample carries a few hundred thousand clones, around 15% of them seen once, and the ten largest clones take approximately 7%. The material sequenced was central memory CD4+ T cells from blood. The receptor source for this set is a man aged 25-45 years in good health. Both conserved end residues are part of each CDR3. Each record gives: V gene, CDR3 protein.

V: TRBV6-6
CDR3: CASSSISYEQYF

V: TRBV7-6
CDR3: CASSSPEATSTDTQYF

V: TRBV5-1
CDR3: CASSLNKETQYF

V: TRBV5-6
CDR3: CASSQGGRGPATNEKLFF

V: TRBV7-6
CDR3: CASSKRDRGWETQYF

V: TRBV9
CDR3: CASSVENRGRELFF

V: TRBV27
CDR3: CASSLDLLSYNEQFF

V: TRBV5-4
CDR3: CASSLTMLGGYTF

V: TRBV9
CDR3: CASGPAGSYNEQFF

V: TRBV7-2
CDR3: CASSLTGAYNQPQHF

V: TRBV2
CDR3: CASTPGGGYTF

V: TRBV5-6
CDR3: CASSRMGGLLETQYF

V: TRBV15
CDR3: CATSRDRGNQPQHF

V: TRBV4-2
CDR3: CASSQGGPGLAAGELFF

V: TRBV4-3
CDR3: CASRGVEKLFF

V: TRBV30
CDR3: CAWSVLGGTEAFF

V: TRBV2
CDR3: CASRGLASNTGELFF

V: TRBV5-4
CDR3: CASRKGGTDTQYF

V: TRBV27
CDR3: CASSLGLAGVETQYF

V: TRBV6-5
CDR3: CASKGPGKETQYF

V: TRBV5-4
CDR3: CASSFSSNEQFF

V: TRBV23-1
CDR3: CASTLRGQHGEAFF

V: TRBV11-3
CDR3: CASSRTAPETQYF

V: TRBV11-2
CDR3: CASSFNYGYTF

V: TRBV11-2
CDR3: CASSGADTQYF

V: TRBV6-4
CDR3: CASTDGASTDTQYF

V: TRBV10-2
CDR3: CAITGTENTEAFF

V: TRBV7-9
CDR3: CASSLSGGRNEQFF